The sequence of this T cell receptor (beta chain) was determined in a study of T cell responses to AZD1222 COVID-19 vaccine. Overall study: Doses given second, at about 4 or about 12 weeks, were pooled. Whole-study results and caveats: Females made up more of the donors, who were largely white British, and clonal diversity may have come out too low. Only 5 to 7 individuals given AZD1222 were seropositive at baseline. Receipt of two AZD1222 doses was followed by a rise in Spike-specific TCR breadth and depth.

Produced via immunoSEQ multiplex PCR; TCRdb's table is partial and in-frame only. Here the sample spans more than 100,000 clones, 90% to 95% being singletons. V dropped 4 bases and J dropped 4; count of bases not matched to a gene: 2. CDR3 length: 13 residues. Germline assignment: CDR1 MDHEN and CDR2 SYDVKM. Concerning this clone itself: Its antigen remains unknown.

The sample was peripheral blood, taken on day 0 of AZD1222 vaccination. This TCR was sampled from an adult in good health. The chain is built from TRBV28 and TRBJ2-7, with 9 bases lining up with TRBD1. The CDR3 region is CASSSDRGYEQYF. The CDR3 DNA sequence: TGTGCCAGCAGTTCGGACAGGGGATACGAGCAGTACTTC.